This T cell receptor beta chain derives from a study of cytomegalovirus exposure and HLA in healthy donors. In the study overall: There were around 100 million unique TCR beta sequences, drawn from approximately 180 million T cells, in an earlier analysis. Study-level points and caveats: A later analysis showed that HLA-associated TCR beta chains had undergone more clonal expansion than equally common others.

Points on this clone: Its antigen remains unknown.

PCR employed 60 Vbeta and 13 Jbeta primers. In the original analysis: A later analysis tallied roughly 77 million unique TCR beta chains, around 10 million of them shared. Data came from immunoSEQ multiplex PCR; TCRdb stores just in-frame clones and leaves some out. The DNA was the basis for D and trimming; V, J and clone size are from that table. The profile shows more than 85,000 clones, nearly 70% of them singletons. With 5 bases removed from V and 0 bases from J, the gap between germline ends came to 17 bases. This CDR3 region has 17 residues. CDR1 and CDR2 from the germline V gene are PRHDT and FYEKMQ (reference sequence).

The sequencing input was PBMCs. V gene TRBV13 combines with J gene TRBJ2-1; D gene uncertain. The TCR originated in a woman aged 50 to 65 in good health and CMV-seropositive. CDR3 in DNA: TGTGCCAGCAGCCCCGCGCCGTCAGGTCTCTCCTACAATGAGCAGTTCTTC. Encoded protein: CASSPAPSGLSYNEQFF.